The 19 T cell receptor beta chains reported below all come from one sample, sequenced in a study of tumor-infiltrating lymphocytes in primary liver carcinoma. Both blood RNA, taken from unsorted whole blood, and germline DNA were extracted. The input was approximately 500 ng total RNA; TCR beta cDNA was made from it with a constant-region primer. Library construction for TCR beta comprised three nested multiplex PCR rounds performed with slightly modified ARM-PCR. The first two PCR rounds used TRBV1-TRBV30 forward primers with a C-beta reverse primer, roughly 10 cycles each. Via MiXCR, TCRdb re-called the multiplex PCR reads, giving one row per CDR3 protein. The repertoire consists of about 310,000 distinct CDR3 sequences, with nearly 60% occurring once and the leading ten covering 17%. The sample taken for sequencing was peripheral blood. Receptors were obtained from a woman in her twenties or thirties with primary liver carcinoma and hepatitis B virus infection.

This chain connects TRBV6-5 to TRBJ2-6, with D possibly matching TRBD2 (6 bases). Germline V lookup: CDR1 MNHEY, CDR2 SVGAGI. V was trimmed by 6 bases and J by 0 bases, leaving 9 bases between them. This CDR3 comprises 15 residues. The CDR3 DNA is TGTGCCAGCAGGGGGGGTAACTCTGGGGCCAACGTCCTGACTTTC. It encodes CASRGGNSGANVLTF.

A word on this clonotype: The germline gene is not matched at one end of the junction; a read error may be the cause. The chain joins TRBV30 to TRBJ2-7, with D possibly being TRBD2 (6 bases). Germline assignment: CDR1 GTSNPN and CDR2 SVGIG (reference sequence). CDR3 length: 12 amino acids. CDR3 loop: CAWNAGNYERYF. In DNA, the CDR3 is TGTGCCTGGAATGCGGGAAACTACGAGCGGTACTTC.

Concerning this clonotype itself: One junction end does not reproduce the germline sequence, and a read error may be involved. This rearrangement joins TRBV6-1 to TRBJ2-5, with a weak D call TRBD2 (6 bases). The CDR3 is 13 residues long. In germline, CDR1 is MNHNS, CDR2 SASEGT. The CDR3 protein is CDSRLPPRETQCF. As DNA, the CDR3 is TGTGACAGCAGACTGCCGCCTCGGGAGACCCAGTGCTTC.

The V and J genes are TRBV5-1 and TRBJ2-5, with 13 bases that match TRBD2. The CDR3 has 19 residues. Germline CDR1 reads SGHRS; CDR2 reads YFSETQ. The J segment lost 3 bases and the V segment lost 0 bases, leaving 11 bases of the junction unmatched. DNA of the CDR3: TGCGCCAGCAGCTTGGGACCTGGGACTAGCGGGAAGAGGAAAGAGACCCAGTACTTC. Translating gives CASSLGPGTSGKRKETQYF.

Notes on this clonotype: This may arise from a read error, as a much more abundant clone is one base away. The chain employs TRBV29-1 and TRBJ2-1, with no clear D. Germline assignment: CDR1 SQVTM and CDR2 ANQGSEA. The V and J ends lost 4 bases and 9 bases respectively, with 16 bases between them. The CDR3 runs 13 residues. CDR3 DNA: TGCAGCGTTGGTGACCGTCCCGCAAGTGAGCAGTTCTTC. This codes for CSVGDRPASEQFF.

This clonotype was seen only once. The chain links TRBV14 to TRBJ2-1, with D hard to call. CDR3 length: 12 amino acids. Per germline, CDR1 SGHDN and CDR2 FVKESK. The ends were cut back, 1 base at V and 12 bases at J, with 10 bases in the middle. In DNA, the CDR3 is TGTGCCAGCAGCCAAGTATTAGGTTTGCAGTTCTTC. It encodes CASSQVLGLQFF.

The CDR3 DNA reads TGTGCCAGCAGCTCGATACTAGCGGGAGGGACCTACGAGCAGTACTTC. It encodes CASSSILAGGTYEQYF. The chain links TRBV13 to TRBJ2-7; 13 bases match TRBD2. The CDR3 covers 16 residues. Germline V gene sequence: CDR1 PRHDT, CDR2 FYEKMQ (reference sequence). The V segment lost 4 bases and the J segment 2 bases; nucleotides outside the gene matches: 5.

CDR3 region: CASSPGRGRGNEQFF. The CDR3 DNA is TGCGCCAGCAGCCCAGGGCGGGGCAGGGGTAATGAGCAGTTCTTC. The V gene is TRBV5-1, the J gene TRBJ2-1; either TRBD1 or TRBD2 may supply D (6 bases each). Looked up from germline, CDR1 is SGHRS and CDR2 is YFSETQ. The CDR3 consists of 15 residues. V was clipped by 4 bases and J by 7 bases, with 18 bases between them. Drawing the rest from reference TRBV5-1 and TRBJ2-1, the complete variable domain is KAGVTQTPRYLIKTRGQQVTLSCSPISGHRSVSWYQQTPGQGLQFLFEYFSETQRNKGNFPGRFSGRQFSNSRSEMNVSTLELGDSALYLCASSPGRGRGNEQFFGPGTRLTVL.

As to this clonotype: A single base separates this from a much larger clone, so it may be a read error. This rearrangement joins TRBV6-2 or TRBV6-3 to TRBJ2-6, with D perhaps assigned TRBD1 or TRBD2 (5 bases each). Germline CDR1 reads MNHEY; CDR2 reads SVGEGT. Trimming shortened V by 5 bases and J by 0 bases, and 23 bases separated the two germline ends. The CDR3 is made up of 20 amino acids. Here the CDR3 reads CASSLRMAFQGPSGANVLTF. The CDR3 DNA follows: TGTGCCAGCAGTCTCCGAATGGCCTTCCAGGGACCCTCTGGGGCCAACGTCCTGACTTTC.

Only one count was recorded for this clonotype. V gene TRBV28 combines with J gene TRBJ1-2; D uncertain. The CDR3 extends over 15 amino acids. Germline CDR1 is MDHEN and CDR2 is SYDVKM. The V gene lost 6 bases and the J gene lost 4 bases, with 18 bases spanning the gap. CDR3 region: CASSEFGGLFYGYTF. The CDR3 DNA reads TGTGCCAGCAGCGAATTCGGAGGGTTGTTCTATGGCTACACCTTC.

This clonotype was observed a few times. The chain recombines TRBV29-1 with TRBJ1-6; no firm D call. The germline V gene has CDR1 SQVTM and CDR2 ANQGSEA. The V end was cut by 3 bases, the J end by 10 bases, with 1 base between. CDR3 length: 9 residues. DNA for the CDR3: TGCAGCGTTGAGTCACCCCTCCACTTT. The encoded protein is CSVESPLHF.

This clonotype was picked up a small number of times. The genes are TRBV10-2 and TRBJ2-7, with 8 bases fitting TRBD1. After removal of 5 bases from V and 3 bases from J, the junction contained 6 bases not matched to a gene. CDR1 and CDR2 from the germline V gene are WSHSY and SAAADI. The CDR3 consists of 14 residues. CDR3 in amino acids: CASSFHDRGYEQYF. The CDR3 bases are TGCGCCAGCAGTTTTCACGACAGGGGCTACGAGCAGTACTTC.

Notes on this clonotype: The junction differs from germline at one of its ends, possibly a read error. The V call is TRBV11-3, the J call TRBJ2-6; D possibly corresponds to TRBD1 (6 bases). This CDR3 has 16 residues. In germline, CDR1 is SGHNT, CDR2 YENEEA. CDR3 bases: TGCGCCAGCAGCTTACCAGGGGTCGCCGGGGCCAACATCCTGACTTTC. Its translation: CASSLPGVAGANILTF.

There are many counts of this clonotype. This chain joins TRBV29-1 and TRBJ2-1; 8 bases fit TRBD1. This CDR3 has 14 amino acids. Looked up from germline, CDR1 is SQVTM and CDR2 is ANQGSEA. J was trimmed by 6 bases and V by 6 bases; bases with no gene match: 10. The CDR3 reads CSVSGQGLANEQFF. CDR3 in DNA: TGCAGCGTCTCCGGACAGGGTTTAGCCAATGAGCAGTTCTTC.

Details on this clonotype: At one of its ends the junction is not consistent with the germline gene, which may arise from a read error. The CDR3 coding sequence is TGTGTCAGCAGAAGGACAGGGAATTCACCCCTCCACTTT. This sequence encodes CVSRRTGNSPLHF. The rearrangement joins TRBV28 to TRBJ1-6; 8 nucleotides match TRBD1. Germline CDR1 is MDHEN and CDR2 is SYDVKM. The CDR3 is made up of 13 amino acids. The full variable domain, its missing parts supplied by reference TRBV28 and TRBJ1-6, is DVKVTQSSRYLVKRTGEKVFLECVQDMDHENMFWYRQDPGLGLRLIYFSYDVKMKEKGDIPEGYSVSREKKERFSLILESASTNQTSMYLCVSRRTGNSPLHFGNGTRLTVT.

This chain joins TRBV11-2 and TRBJ1-2, with D unclear. Germline CDR1 and CDR2: SGHAT and FQNNGV. With 5 bases removed from V and 8 bases from J, the gap between germline ends came to 18 bases. This CDR3 has 14 residues. The chain's CDR3 is CASSMAFVFGGYTF. The CDR3 DNA reads TGTGCCAGCAGCATGGCATTCGTGTTTGGCGGCTACACCTTC.

This chain uses TRBV13 with TRBJ2-5; D unclear. Germline V gives CDR1 PRHDT, CDR2 FYEKMQ (reference sequence). The length of the CDR3 is 13 residues. V dropped 1 base and J dropped 5 bases, with 8 bases sitting between them. In DNA, the CDR3 is TGTGCCAGCAGCTTAGTGTGGACCGAGACCCAGTACTTC. Translating gives CASSLVWTETQYF. The whole variable domain, filled in from reference TRBV13 and TRBJ2-5, reads AAGVIQSPRHLIKEKRETATLKCYPIPRHDTVYWYQQGPGQDPQFLISFYEKMQSDKGSIPDRFSAQQFSDYHSELNMSSLELGDSALYFCASSLVWTETQYFGPGTRLLVL.

This clonotype came up a few times. The rearrangement joins TRBV11-2 to TRBJ2-3; 9 positions match TRBD2. The CDR3 is 15 residues long. V shed 5 bases and J 3 bases; nucleotides not matched to a gene: 6. CDR1 is SGHAT and CDR2 is FQNNGV in the germline V gene. The CDR3 coding sequence is TGTGCCAGCAGCGATAGCGGGAGATTTACAGATACGCAGTATTTT. Its translation: CASSDSGRFTDTQYF.

In the case of this clonotype: The conserved final phenylalanine or tryptophan is absent from the CDR3, which likely points to a read error. The genes are TRBV10-3 and TRBJ2-5; TRBD2 might be the D (6 bases). CDR3 length: 15 amino acids. Germline lookup yields CDR1 ENHRY and CDR2 SYGVKD. V was cut by 2 bases and J by 4 bases, with 14 bases left in between. The CDR3 region has the DNA TGTGCCATCAGTGAGAGAGCTAGCGAGGCAGAGACCCAGTACTTA. Protein: CAISERASEAETQYL.